This entry lists 19 T cell receptor beta chains sequenced from one sample in a study of T-cell reconstitution after alpha-beta-depleted transplantation in children. Unique molecular identifiers tagged the TCRbeta library. Each CDR3 protein gets one entry after TCRdb re-called the PCR reads with MiXCR. The sample has almost 600,000 distinct CDR3 sequences, roughly a quarter seen once; the top ten hold 30% to 40%. Material: PBMCs, obtained before TCRalphabeta/CD19-depleted stem cell transplant. Source of these receptors: a boy under two years old with Wiskott-Aldrich syndrome, due to receive a stem cell transplant.

The chain employs TRBV29-1 and TRBJ2-1, with a tentative D call TRBD1 (6 bases). The CDR3 length is 13 residues. V was cut by 8 bases and J by 2 bases, with 13 bases left in between. Germline V lookup: CDR1 SQVTM, CDR2 ANQGSEA. The CDR3 coding sequence is TGCAGCTTAACCAGGGGTACCTACAATGAGCAGTTCTTC. Amino acid sequence: CSLTRGTYNEQFF.

The chain carries TRBV29-1 and TRBJ2-1; the D gene is possibly TRBD2 (5 bases). V shed 2 bases and J shed 8 bases, with 10 bases lying between them. This CDR3 comprises 12 residues. Germline V lookup: CDR1 SQVTM, CDR2 ANQGSEA. CDR3 bases: TGCAGCGTTGAAAGGACTGTTGATGAGCAGTTCTTC. Translated, it gives CSVERTVDEQFF.

In its sample, this clonotype was seen a few times. The V and J genes are TRBV12-3 or TRBV12-4 and TRBJ2-7, with 8 nucleotides matching TRBD1. CDR3 length: 14 amino acids. V was clipped by 0 bases and J by 6 bases; unmatched bases: 4. The CDR3 DNA sequence: TGTGCCAGCAGTTTAGCCAGGGGGCTTACCGAGCAGTACTTC. Amino acids: CASSLARGLTEQYF.

In this sample, this clonotype turned up a few times. The CDR3 is CSAPRQGGYNEQFF. CDR3 bases: TGCAGTGCTCCCCGACAGGGGGGGTACAATGAGCAGTTCTTC. The V and J genes are TRBV20-1 and TRBJ2-1; 9 bases align to TRBD1. The CDR3 has 14 residues. The V gene's germline CDR1 is DFQATT and CDR2 SNEGSKA (reference sequence). V trimming: 5 bases; J trimming: 4 bases; junction bases outside the gene matches: 6.

The chain recombines TRBV20-1 with TRBJ2-7, with TRBD2 matching over 12 bases. Germline-derived CDR1 and CDR2 are DFQATT and SNEGSKA (reference sequence). The CDR3 is 15 residues long. V shed 5 bases, J shed 0 bases, and the junction held 5 bases outside the gene matches. For the CDR3, the DNA is TGCAGTGCTCCTAAGACTAGCGGGAGCTCCTACGAGCAGTACTTC. Amino acid sequence: CSAPKTSGSSYEQYF.

This clonotype appeared once. V is TRBV20-1 and J is TRBJ2-4, with D perhaps being TRBD1 or TRBD2 (5 bases each). The CDR3 consists of 8 residues. The germline V gene encodes CDR1 DFQATT and CDR2 SNEGSKA (reference sequence). Trimming cost V 6 bases and J 15 bases, with 9 bases left between them. The CDR3 is CSAGTGYF. DNA for the CDR3: TGCAGTGCGGGGACCGGGTACTTC.

This clonotype was counted only a few times. V gene TRBV5-1 combines with J gene TRBJ2-4, with D possibly being TRBD1 (5 bases). CDR3 length equals 17 residues. The V gene lost 0 bases and the J gene lost 0 bases, with 13 bases spanning the gap. Germline CDR1 is SGHRS and CDR2 is YFSETQ. The CDR3 sequence: CASSLESGLLAKNIQYF. Written as DNA, the CDR3 is TGCGCCAGCAGCTTGGAGTCAGGGCTATTAGCCAAAAACATTCAGTACTTC.

V gene TRBV10-3 combines with J gene TRBJ2-2; maybe TRBD2 (6 bases). Trimming pared 2 bases from V and 1 base from J, leaving 14 bases between. Per the germline V gene, CDR1 is ENHRY and CDR2 is SYGVKD. The CDR3 contains 17 residues. The CDR3 coding sequence is TGTGCCATCAGTGAGGGTTGGACGGGAGAGAACACCGGGGAGCTGTTTTTT. Translating it yields CAISEGWTGENTGELFF.

This clonotype was counted a few times. V gene TRBV5-1 combines with J gene TRBJ2-5, with 11 bases fitting TRBD2. Germline CDR1 SGHRS, CDR2 YFSETQ. The CDR3 sequence is 16 residues long. The V gene end was trimmed by 4 bases and the J gene end by 4 bases; junction bases not matched to a gene: 9. The CDR3 is CASSLLAGGRGETQYF. In DNA, the CDR3 is TGCGCCAGCAGCCTTCTAGCGGGAGGAAGAGGAGAGACCCAGTACTTC.

This rearrangement joins TRBV2 to TRBJ1-6; D gene unclear. This CDR3 region has 11 residues. V was clipped by 1 base and J by 12 bases, with 4 bases between them. Germline V gene data show CDR1 as SNHLY and CDR2 as FYNNEI. CDR3 in DNA: TGTGCCAGCAGTGAAGAAAGACCCCTCCACTTT. As protein: CASSEERPLHF.

A few counts support this clonotype. The chain uses TRBV12-3 or TRBV12-4 and TRBJ2-7; 7 bases align to TRBD1. The V segment lost 7 bases and the J segment 6 bases; nucleotides outside the gene matches: 6. The CDR3 is 12 amino acids. Written as DNA, the CDR3 is TGTGCCAGCACCCCGACAGGGACCGAGCAGTACTTC. This encodes CASTPTGTEQYF.

This clonotype was observed a handful of times. The J gene is TRBJ2-1, the V gene TRBV11-2; D may be TRBD2 (5 bases). The V gene lost 5 bases and the J gene lost 0 bases, with 17 bases spanning the gap. CDR3 length equals 17 residues. CDR1 is SGHAT and CDR2 is FQNNGV in the germline V gene. CDR3 bases: TGTGCCAGCAGCCTATCCGGGATTCCGAGCTCCTACAATGAGCAGTTCTTC. Protein product: CASSLSGIPSSYNEQFF.

The V and J genes are TRBV30 and TRBJ1-2; D is perhaps TRBD1 (6 bases). CDR3 length: 11 residues. V lost 5 bases and J lost 11, with 15 bases in between. The germline gives CDR1 GTSNPN, CDR2 SVGIG (reference sequence). CDR3 region: CAWSYRVGYTF. CDR3 DNA: TGTGCCTGGTCTTACAGGGTCGGGTACACCTTC.

This sequence joins TRBV5-1 and TRBJ1-2; unclear D gene. Trimming took 0 bases from V and 1 from J, leaving 13 bases between them. The CDR3 spans 16 residues. Germline loops: CDR1 SGHRS, CDR2 YFSETQ. The CDR3 coding sequence is TGCGCCAGCAGCTTGGGTCAGACGGGTTTTAACTATGGCTACACCTTC. This translates into CASSLGQTGFNYGYTF.

The chain is built from TRBV24-1 and TRBJ2-5; D not certain. Deletions cut 9 bases from V and 1 base from J, with 11 bases between. In germline, CDR1 is KGHDR, CDR2 SFDVKD. The CDR3 totals 13 residues. In nucleotides, the CDR3 is TGTGCCACCTTACACGGATTCCAAGAGACCCAGTACTTC. Residues: CATLHGFQETQYF.

The chain recombines TRBV20-1 with TRBJ2-3; 9 positions agree with TRBD2. From germline, CDR1 is DFQATT and CDR2 SNEGSKA (reference sequence). The CDR3 runs to 15 residues. The V gene end was trimmed by 5 bases and the J gene end by 2 bases; junction bases not matched to a gene: 8. The CDR3 DNA is TGCAGTGCTTTAAATCAGCGGGAGGTCACAGATACGCAGTATTTT. This translates into CSALNQREVTDTQYF.

V gene TRBV3-1 combines with J gene TRBJ2-1, with D uncertain. The CDR3 has 15 residues. Trimming removed 1 base from V and 12 bases from J, with 19 bases in between. From germline, CDR1 is LGHDT and CDR2 YNNKEL (reference sequence). The CDR3 sequence is CASSQVHHQSERQFF. CDR3 nucleotides: TGTGCCAGCAGCCAAGTCCACCACCAATCCGAGAGGCAGTTCTTC.

This clonotype appeared many times. This chain joins TRBV5-1 and TRBJ2-2, with 10 bases matching TRBD1. V lost 4 bases to trimming and J lost 5 bases; unmatched junction nucleotides: 14. CDR3 size: 18 residues. Germline CDR1 reads SGHRS; CDR2 reads YFSETQ. In DNA form, the CDR3 reads TGCGCCAGCAGCCCAGACGGCGGGACAGGGGTTGGAACCGGGGAGCTGTTTTTT. It specifies CASSPDGGTGVGTGELFF.

The rearrangement joins TRBV28 to TRBJ2-1; 11 bases align to TRBD2. Germline lookup yields CDR1 MDHEN and CDR2 SYDVKM. This CDR3 has 15 residues. Germline trimming cut 7 bases from V and 3 bases from J; bases unmatched to any gene: 5. CDR3 in DNA: TGTGCCAGCAACCTCGGGACTAGCGGCTACAATGAGCAGTTCTTC. Its translation: CASNLGTSGYNEQFF.